This TCR beta chain stems from a study of blood T cell repertoires in COVID-19. The wider study: Collection of acute and convalescent COVID-19 samples took place in the United States, Italy and Spain.

Two negative PCRs, clearance, or symptom resolution had been documented for recovered Cohort 3 donors. Per the study methods: Nucleated cell counts were estimated from reference gene primer amplification. Only in-frame clones appear in the TCRdb table, and some are missing; sequencing was by immunoSEQ multiplex PCR. V and J calls plus clone size are reproduced from that table; the DNA served to infer D and trimming. The repertoire holds 250,000 to 350,000 clones, with about nine tenths as singletons. CDR3 length: 15 amino acids. The V and J ends lost 3 bases and 4 bases, in that order; junction bases with no gene match: 9. Germline V gene lookup returns CDR1 SGDLS and CDR2 YYNGEE.

The chain employs TRBV9 and TRBJ1-2; 7 nucleotides agree with TRBD1. Sequenced sample: PBMCs or T cells enriched from blood (not recorded which). The sequence was collected from a woman between 18 and 29 years old who had recovered from COVID-19. CDR3 in amino acids: CASSAETGKGYGYTF. The CDR3 DNA follows: TGTGCCAGCAGCGCCGAGACAGGGAAAGGCTATGGCTACACCTTC. The variable domain in full, completed from reference TRBV9 and TRBJ1-2, reads DSGVTQTPKHLITATGQRVTLRCSPRSGDLSVYWYQQSLDQGLQFLIQYYNGEERAKGNILERFSAQQFPDLHSELNLSSLELGDSALYFCASSAETGKGYGYTFGSGTRLTVV.